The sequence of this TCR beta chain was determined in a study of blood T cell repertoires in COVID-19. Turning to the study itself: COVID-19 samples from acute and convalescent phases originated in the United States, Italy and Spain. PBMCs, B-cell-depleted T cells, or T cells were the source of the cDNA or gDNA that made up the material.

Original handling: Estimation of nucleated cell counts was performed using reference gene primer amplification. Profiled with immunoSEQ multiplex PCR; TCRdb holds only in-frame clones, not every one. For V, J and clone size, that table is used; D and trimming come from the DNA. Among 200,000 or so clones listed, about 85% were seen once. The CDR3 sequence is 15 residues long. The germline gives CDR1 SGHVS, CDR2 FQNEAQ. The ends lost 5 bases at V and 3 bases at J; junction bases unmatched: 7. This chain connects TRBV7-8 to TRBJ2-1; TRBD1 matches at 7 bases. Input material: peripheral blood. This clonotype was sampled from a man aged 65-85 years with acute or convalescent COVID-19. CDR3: CASSVPGTDYNEQFF. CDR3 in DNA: TGTGCCAGCAGCGTCCCCGGGACAGACTACAATGAGCAGTTCTTC. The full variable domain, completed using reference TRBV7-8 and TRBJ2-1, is GAGVSQSPRYKVAKRGQDVALRCDPISGHVSLFWYQQALGQGPEFLTYFQNEAQLDKSGLPSDRFFAERPEGSVSTLKIQRTQQEDSAVYLCASSVPGTDYNEQFFGPGTRLTVL.